A selection of T cell receptor beta chains follows, all from one sample in a study of immune evolution from preneoplasia to lung adenocarcinoma. Profiled with immunoSEQ multiplex PCR; TCRdb holds only in-frame clones, not every one. The data show about 4,800 clones, just under 80% seen once. The source material was FFPE normal lung tissue adjacent to the tumor. The receptors derive from a person aged 45-69 years with lung adenocarcinoma. The CDR3 runs from the conserved cysteine through the conserved F or W. D genes are given only for firm matches. Part of the rows lack a size; the others show once, few, many or a class for expanded clones.

D gene	clone size	V gene	J gene	CDR3 length	CDR3 protein	CDR3 DNA
.	few	TRBV10-1	TRBJ2-7	14	CASSESAIWDEQYF	TGCGCCAGCAGTGAGTCCGCCATATGGGACGAGCAGTACTTC
TRBD2	medium-sized	TRBV30	TRBJ2-1	14	CAWSNGRGYNEQFF	TGTGCCTGGAGTAACGGGAGGGGGTACAATGAGCAGTTCTTC
.	.	TRBV6-6	TRBJ2-3	13	CATSTGSTDTQYF	TGTGCCACATCCACAGGGTCCACAGATACGCAGTATTTT
TRBD2	.	TRBV30	TRBJ2-5	14	CACRLAGGTKTQYF	TGTGCCTGCAGACTAGCGGGAGGAACCAAGACCCAGTACTTC
TRBD2	.	TRBV7-1	TRBJ2-5	18	CASSFLAGDIPYQETQYF	TGTGCCAGCAGCTTTCTAGCGGGAGATATCCCGTACCAAGAGACCCAGTACTTC
.	.	TRBV6-5	TRBJ2-7	16	CASSYRGADSSYEQYF	TGTGCCAGCAGTTACCGGGGAGCTGACAGCTCCTACGAGCAGTACTTC
.	.	TRBV28	TRBJ2-2	14	CASGRSENTGELFF	TGTGCCAGCGGCAGGAGCGAAAACACCGGGGAGCTGTTTTTT
TRBD2	.	TRBV9	TRBJ2-1	15	CASSPSSGRYNEQFF	TGTGCCAGCAGCCCCTCTAGCGGGAGGTACAATGAGCAGTTCTTC
.	few	TRBV27	TRBJ1-1	18	CASSLADPPGREGTEAFF	TGTGCCAGCAGTTTAGCTGATCCCCCAGGGCGGGAGGGCACTGAAGCTTTCTTT
TRBD2	.	TRBV27	TRBJ2-1	17	CASRPLTREGQRWEQFF	TGTGCCAGCCGCCCCTTAACCCGGGAGGGCCAGAGATGGGAGCAGTTCTTC
TRBD2	once	TRBV4-2	TRBJ2-1	16	CASSQDEAGGYNEQFF	TGTGCCAGCAGCCAAGATGAAGCGGGAGGGTATAATGAGCAGTTCTTC
.	.	TRBV6-1	TRBJ1-5	14	CASTSGGHSQPQHF	TGTGCCAGCACAAGTGGGGGCCACAGCCAGCCCCAGCATTTT
TRBD1	.	TRBV9	TRBJ2-7	14	CASSAQTGWAEQYF	TGTGCCAGCAGCGCTCAGACAGGGTGGGCCGAGCAGTACTTC
.	.	TRBV7-8	TRBJ1-5	13	CASTTDSNQPQHF	TGTGCCAGCACCACTGACAGTAATCAGCCCCAGCATTTT
TRBD2	.	TRBV6-6	TRBJ2-7	14	CASTASREGYEQYF	TGTGCCAGCACCGCGAGCAGGGAGGGCTACGAGCAGTACTTC
.	.	TRBV6-4	TRBJ2-6	16	CASSDSSGAGANVLTF	TGTGCCAGCAGTGACTCCTCGGGTGCAGGGGCCAACGTCCTGACTTTC
TRBD2	.	TRBV27	TRBJ2-7	16	CASSPGRASGLYEQYF	TGTGCCAGCAGTCCCGGGAGGGCTAGCGGCCTCTACGAGCAGTACTTC
TRBD1	large	TRBV5-8	TRBJ2-2	16	CASSRLGGMDTGELFF	TGTGCCAGCAGCCGATTAGGGGGCATGGACACCGGGGAGCTGTTTTTT
.	.	TRBV18	TRBJ1-4	16	CASSPGPQGFNEKLFF	TGTGCCAGCTCACCAGGACCCCAGGGCTTTAATGAAAAACTGTTTTTT
.	.	TRBV30	TRBJ2-1	18	CAWTPRGAGTHYYNEQFF	TGTGCCTGGACCCCCAGGGGTGCCGGGACGCATTACTACAATGAGCAGTTCTTC
TRBD2	.	TRBV18	TRBJ2-7	20	CASSPKSPGLAGEGWYEQYF	TGTGCCAGCTCACCTAAGTCCCCGGGACTAGCGGGAGAAGGTTGGTACGAGCAGTACTTC
.	once	TRBV5-5	TRBJ1-3	14	CASSLENSGNTIYF	TGTGCCAGCAGTTTAGAAAACTCTGGAAACACCATATATTTT
.	.	TRBV19	TRBJ2-5	13	CASSIEGLETQYF	TGTGCCAGTAGTATCGAGGGTCTGGAGACCCAGTACTTC
.	.	TRBV2	TRBJ2-1	15	CASSAQVGAGDEQFF	TGTGCCAGCAGTGCCCAAGTAGGGGCTGGCGATGAGCAGTTCTTC
.	.	TRBV28	TRBJ1-5	13	CASSLLSNQPQHF	TGTGCCAGCAGTTTACTTAGCAATCAGCCCCAGCATTTT
.	.	TRBV18	TRBJ2-5	14	CASSPTDSGETQYF	TGTGCCAGCTCACCAACAGATTCGGGCGAGACCCAGTACTTC
TRBD1	.	TRBV5-6	TRBJ2-3	15	CASSFRQGISDTQYF	TGTGCCAGCAGCTTCCGACAGGGCATTTCAGATACGCAGTATTTT
.	once	TRBV20-1	TRBJ2-5	11	CSAEQQETQYF	TGCAGTGCTGAACAACAAGAGACCCAGTACTTC
.	.	TRBV20-1	TRBJ2-1	10	CSAESLGQFF	TGCAGTGCAGAATCATTGGGGCAGTTCTTC
.	.	TRBV13	TRBJ1-3	14	CASSLGVGTVTIYF	TGTGCCAGCAGCTTAGGAGTAGGGACCGTCACCATATATTTT
TRBD1	.	TRBV6-1	TRBJ1-4	14	CASNPGQTNEKLFF	TGTGCCAGCAACCCGGGACAGACTAATGAAAAACTGTTTTTT
TRBD1	few	TRBV4-1	TRBJ2-7	14	CASSPGTATYEQYF	TGCGCCAGCAGCCCCGGGACAGCGACCTACGAGCAGTACTTC